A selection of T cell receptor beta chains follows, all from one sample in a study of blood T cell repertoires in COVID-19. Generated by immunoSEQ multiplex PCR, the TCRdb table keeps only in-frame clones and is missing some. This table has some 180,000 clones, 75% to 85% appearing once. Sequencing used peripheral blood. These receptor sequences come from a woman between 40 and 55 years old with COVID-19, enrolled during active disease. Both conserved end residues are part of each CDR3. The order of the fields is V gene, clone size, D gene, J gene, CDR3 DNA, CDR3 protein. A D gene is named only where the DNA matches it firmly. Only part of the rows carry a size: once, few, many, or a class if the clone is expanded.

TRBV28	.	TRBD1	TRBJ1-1	TGTGCCAGCACCGGGACAGGGTACACTGAAGCTTTCTTT	CASTGTGYTEAFF
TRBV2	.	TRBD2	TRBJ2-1	TGTGCCAGCAAATGGACTAGCGGGACCAATGAGCAGTTCTTC	CASKWTSGTNEQFF
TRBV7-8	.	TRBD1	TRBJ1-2	TGTGCCAGCAGCTTAACACAGGGGTATGGCTACACCTTC	CASSLTQGYGYTF
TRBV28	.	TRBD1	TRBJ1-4	TGTGCCAGCAGTTTAGGGACAGGCCCTGAAAAACTGTTTTTT	CASSLGTGPEKLFF
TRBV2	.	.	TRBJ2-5	TGTGCCAGCACGGGGGAGACCCAGTACTTC	CASTGETQYF
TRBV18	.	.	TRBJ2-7	TGTGCCAGCTCACCACTAATGGGCGGGCAGACCTACGAGCAGTACTTC	CASSPLMGGQTYEQYF
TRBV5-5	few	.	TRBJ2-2	TGTGCCAGCAGCCTCACCACAGGCAACACCGGGGAGCTGTTTTTT	CASSLTTGNTGELFF
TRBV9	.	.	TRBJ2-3	TGTGCCAGCAGCGTAGTAGGAGGATCGAACACAGATACGCAGTATTTT	CASSVVGGSNTDTQYF
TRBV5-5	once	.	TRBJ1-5	TGTGCCAGCAGCGCACAGGGTCGTCGGGCGACCCAGCATTTT	CASSAQGRRATQHF
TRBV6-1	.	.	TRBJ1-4	TGTGCCAGCAGTGAAGAGAGTGGGCGCACTAATGAAAAACTGTTTTTT	CASSEESGRTNEKLFF
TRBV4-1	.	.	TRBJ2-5	TGCGCCAGCAGCTACCGACAGCAAGAGACCCAGTACTTC	CASSYRQQETQYF
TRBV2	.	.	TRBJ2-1	TGTGCCAGCAGTGAGAGTCTGGAATTAGCTGAGCAGTTCTTC	CASSESLELAEQFF
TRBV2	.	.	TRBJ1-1	TGTGCCAGCAGATCCTTCGGGACACCTAACACTGAAGCTTTCTTT	CASRSFGTPNTEAFF
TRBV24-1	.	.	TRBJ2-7	TGTGCCACCAGTGATGCCGATCTCTACGGGCAGTACTTC	CATSDADLYGQYF
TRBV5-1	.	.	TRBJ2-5	TGCGCCAGCAGTCAACTAGCCACGGGGGAGACCCAGTACTTC	CASSQLATGETQYF
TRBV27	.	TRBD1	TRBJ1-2	TGTGCCAGCAGGGGGACAGGAGAAATTTATGGCTACACCTTC	CASRGTGEIYGYTF
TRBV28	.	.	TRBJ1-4	TGTGCCAGCAGCGAACCCGGAGACAATGAAAAACTGTTTTTT	CASSEPGDNEKLFF
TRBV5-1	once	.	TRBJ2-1	TGCGCCAGCAGCTTGCTAGGGGGAGGGGACCAGTTCTTC	CASSLLGGGDQFF
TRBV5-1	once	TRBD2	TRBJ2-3	TGCGCCAGCAGCTTGACTAGCGGATACACAGATACGCAGTATTTT	CASSLTSGYTDTQYF
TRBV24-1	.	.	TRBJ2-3	TGTGCCACCAGTGAGTCCTTAGGGGTGGCGCAGTATTTT	CATSESLGVAQYF
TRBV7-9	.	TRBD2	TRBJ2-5	TGTGCCAGCAGCTTAGTAGGGGAGGGCCTAGAGACCCAGTACTTC	CASSLVGEGLETQYF
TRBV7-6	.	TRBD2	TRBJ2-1	TGTGCCAGCAGCTTAGCCCCGATAGCGGGAAACAATGAGCAGTTCTTC	CASSLAPIAGNNEQFF
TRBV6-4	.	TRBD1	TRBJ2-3	TGTGCCAGCAGTGACGGACAGGGGGCAGATACGCAGTATTTT	CASSDGQGADTQYF
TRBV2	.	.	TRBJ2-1	TGTGCCAGCAGAAAAGGGGGGGCCAGCAATGAGCAGTTCTTC	CASRKGGASNEQFF
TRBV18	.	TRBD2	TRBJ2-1	TGTGCCAGCTCACCACAGGCGGGGGGTGAGCAGTTCTTC	CASSPQAGGEQFF
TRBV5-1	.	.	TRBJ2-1	TGCGCCAGCAGCTTGATCAGTTACAATGAGCAGTTCTTC	CASSLISYNEQFF
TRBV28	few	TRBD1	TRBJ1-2	TGTGCCAGCAAGAGAGGGGGCAACTATGGCTACACCTTC	CASKRGGNYGYTF
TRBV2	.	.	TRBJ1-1	TGTGCCAGCAGTGAATTTTCGCGGGAACGAGCTTTCTTT	CASSEFSRERAFF
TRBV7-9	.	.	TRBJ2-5	TGTGCCAGCAGCAAGTCAGGGGAGACCCAGTACTTC	CASSKSGETQYF
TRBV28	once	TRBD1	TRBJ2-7	TGTGCCAGCGGTACGGATACTCTAAACCGGGACAGCAACTACGAGCAGTACTTC	CASGTDTLNRDSNYEQYF
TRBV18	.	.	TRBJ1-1	TGTGCCAGCTCACCACGGGCAGCAGTAAACACTGAAGCTTTCTTT	CASSPRAAVNTEAFF
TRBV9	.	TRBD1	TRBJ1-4	TGTGCCAGCAGCGTAACGACAGGGGGCGATACAACTAATGAAAAACTGTTTTTT	CASSVTTGGDTTNEKLFF
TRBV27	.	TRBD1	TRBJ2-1	TGTGCCAGCAGAAACTCTAACGGACAGGCCTACAATGAGCAGTTCTTC	CASRNSNGQAYNEQFF
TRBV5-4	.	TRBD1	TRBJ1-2	TGTGCCAGCAGCCGCGGGACAGGAGGTTTTAACTATGGCTACACCTTC	CASSRGTGGFNYGYTF
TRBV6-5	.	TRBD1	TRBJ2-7	TGTGCCAGCAGTTACTCGGGACAGGCTGTGTACGAGCAGTACTTC	CASSYSGQAVYEQYF
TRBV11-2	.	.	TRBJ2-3	TGTGCCAGCAGCTTGGCGGGCGGGGAGCGAGATACGCAGTATTTT	CASSLAGGERDTQYF
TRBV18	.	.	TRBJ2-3	TGTGCCAGCTTAGGAGAAAATACGCAGTATTTT	CASLGENTQYF
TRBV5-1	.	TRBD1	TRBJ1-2	TGCGCCAGCAGCCCCGGACAGGGTCATGGCTACACCTTC	CASSPGQGHGYTF
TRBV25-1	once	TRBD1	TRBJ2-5	TGTGCCAGCAGTGATCCAGGGACAGGGTTGGAGACCCAGTACTTC	CASSDPGTGLETQYF
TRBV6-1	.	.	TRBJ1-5	TGTGCCAGCAGTGAAGCTGAGGCAGCATTCAATCAGCCCCAGCATTTT	CASSEAEAAFNQPQHF
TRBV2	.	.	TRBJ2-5	TGTGCCAGCAGTGGAGAGGAGACCCAGTACTTC	CASSGEETQYF
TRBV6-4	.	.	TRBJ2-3	TGTGCCAGCAGTGACTCGGCTAGCACAGATACGCAGTATTTT	CASSDSASTDTQYF
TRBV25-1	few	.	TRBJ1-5	TGTGCCAGCAGTCCCCCAGGGTCGAGCAATCAGCCCCAGCATTTT	CASSPPGSSNQPQHF
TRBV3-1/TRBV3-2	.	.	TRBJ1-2	TGTGCCAGCAGCCAGTTGGGGCTCGGCTACACCTTC	CASSQLGLGYTF
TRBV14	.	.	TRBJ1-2	TGTGCCAGCAGCCAAGAATTCGGGAGGAGTGGCTACACCTTC	CASSQEFGRSGYTF
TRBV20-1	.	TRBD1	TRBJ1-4	TGCAGTGCTTGTGAACAGGGGAAAGAAAATGAAAAACTGTTTTTT	CSACEQGKENEKLFF
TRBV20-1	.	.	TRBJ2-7	TGCAGTGCTAGTATAAGCGGCAGCTCCTACGAGCAGTACTTC	CSASISGSSYEQYF
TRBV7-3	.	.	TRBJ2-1	TGTGCCAGCAGCTTAATGGCTAGCGATGCCAATGAGCAGTTCTTC	CASSLMASDANEQFF
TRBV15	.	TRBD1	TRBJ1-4	TGTGCCACCAGCAGGACAGGGGGCGATGAAAAACTGTTTTTT	CATSRTGGDEKLFF
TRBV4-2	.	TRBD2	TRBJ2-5	TGTGCCAGCAGCCAAGGGGGGACTAGCGGTCGCGAGACCCAGTACTTC	CASSQGGTSGRETQYF
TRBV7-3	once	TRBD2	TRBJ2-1	TGTGCCAGCAGCTTAATGGGCCTAGCGGGTTTGGAGGAGCAGTTCTTC	CASSLMGLAGLEEQFF
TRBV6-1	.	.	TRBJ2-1	TGTGCCAGCAGTGACGGGATCGGTTACAATGAGCAGTTCTTC	CASSDGIGYNEQFF
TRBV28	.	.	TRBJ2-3	TGTGCCAGCAGAGGGTGGACGGGAGCAGGGGATACGCAGTATTTT	CASRGWTGAGDTQYF
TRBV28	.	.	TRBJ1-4	TGTGCCAGCAAAGGGGGGGTCGGGGAAAAACTGTTTTTT	CASKGGVGEKLFF